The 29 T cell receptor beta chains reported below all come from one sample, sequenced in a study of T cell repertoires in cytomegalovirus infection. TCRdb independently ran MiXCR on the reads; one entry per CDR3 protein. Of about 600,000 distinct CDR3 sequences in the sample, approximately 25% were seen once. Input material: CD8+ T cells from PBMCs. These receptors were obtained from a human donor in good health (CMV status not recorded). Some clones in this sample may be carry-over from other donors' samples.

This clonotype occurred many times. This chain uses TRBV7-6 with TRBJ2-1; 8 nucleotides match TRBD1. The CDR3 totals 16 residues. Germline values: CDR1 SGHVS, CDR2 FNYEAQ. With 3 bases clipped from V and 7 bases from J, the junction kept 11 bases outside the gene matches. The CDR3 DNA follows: TGTGCCAGCAGCTTGACAGGGGCGACCTTACTAAATGAGCAGTTCTTC. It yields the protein CASSLTGATLLNEQFF. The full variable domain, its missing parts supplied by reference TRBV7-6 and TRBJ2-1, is GAGVSQSPRYKVTKRGQDVALRCDPISGHVSLYWYRQALGQGPEFLTYFNYEAQQDKSGLPNDRFSAERPEGSISTLTIQRTEQRDSAMYRCASSLTGATLLNEQFFGPGTRLTVL.

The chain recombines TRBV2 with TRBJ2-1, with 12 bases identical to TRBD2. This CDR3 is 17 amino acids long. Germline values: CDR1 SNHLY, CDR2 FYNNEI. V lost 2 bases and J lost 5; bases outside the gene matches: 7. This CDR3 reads CASSETKTSGGNNEQFF. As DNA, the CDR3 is TGTGCCAGCAGTGAAACTAAAACTAGCGGGGGGAACAATGAGCAGTTCTTC.

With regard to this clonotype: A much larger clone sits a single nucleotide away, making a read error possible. CDR3 sequence: CASSHFESSGGSNTGELFF. CDR3 nucleotides: TGTGCCAGCAGCCACTTCGAGTCTAGCGGGGGCTCGAACACCGGGGAGCTGTTTTTT. The chain combines TRBV4-1 with TRBJ2-2, with 10 bases lining up with TRBD2. The CDR3 spans 19 residues. Germline CDR1 is MGHRA and CDR2 is YSYEKL.

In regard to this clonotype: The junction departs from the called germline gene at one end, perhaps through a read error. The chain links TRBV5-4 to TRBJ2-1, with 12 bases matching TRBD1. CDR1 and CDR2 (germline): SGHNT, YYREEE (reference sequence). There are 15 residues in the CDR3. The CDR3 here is CASSLGQGAGNEQFF. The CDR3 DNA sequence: TGTGCCAGTAGCTTGGGACAGGGGGCCGGCAATGAGCAGTTCTTC.

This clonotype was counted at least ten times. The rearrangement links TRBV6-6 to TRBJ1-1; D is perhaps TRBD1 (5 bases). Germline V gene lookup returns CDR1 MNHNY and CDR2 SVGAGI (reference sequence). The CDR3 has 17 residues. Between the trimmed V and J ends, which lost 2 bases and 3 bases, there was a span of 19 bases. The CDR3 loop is CASSYPDRLQGDTEAFF. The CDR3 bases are TGTGCCAGCAGTTACCCCGATAGGCTCCAGGGTGACACTGAAGCTTTCTTT.

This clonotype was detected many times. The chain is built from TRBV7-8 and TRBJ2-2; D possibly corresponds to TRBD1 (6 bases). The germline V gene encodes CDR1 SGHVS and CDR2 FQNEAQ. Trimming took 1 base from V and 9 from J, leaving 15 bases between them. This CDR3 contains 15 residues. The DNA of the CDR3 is TGTGCCAGCAGCTTAGTGACAGGCCGGGGACGGGAGCTGTTTTTT. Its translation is CASSLVTGRGRELFF.

CDR3 sequence: CSVEGKSRATYEQYF. In DNA, the CDR3 is TGCAGCGTTGAAGGGAAAAGCCGAGCCACCTACGAGCAGTACTTC. The chain employs TRBV29-1 and TRBJ2-7, with D unresolved. The V end was cut by 1 base, the J end by 2 bases, with 15 bases between. The length of the CDR3 is 15 residues. Germline CDR1 is SQVTM and CDR2 is ANQGSEA.

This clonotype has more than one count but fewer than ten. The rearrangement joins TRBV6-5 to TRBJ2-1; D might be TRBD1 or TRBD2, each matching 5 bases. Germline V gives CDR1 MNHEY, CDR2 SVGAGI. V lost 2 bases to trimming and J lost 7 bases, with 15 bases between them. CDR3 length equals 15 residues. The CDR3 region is CASSYQGEGRNEQFF. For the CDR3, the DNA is TGTGCCAGCAGTTACCAGGGAGAGGGACGGAATGAGCAGTTCTTC.

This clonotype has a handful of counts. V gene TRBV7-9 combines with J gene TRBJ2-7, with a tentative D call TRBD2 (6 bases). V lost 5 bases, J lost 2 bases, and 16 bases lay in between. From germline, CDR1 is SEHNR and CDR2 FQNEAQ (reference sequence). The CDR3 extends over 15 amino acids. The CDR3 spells CASSKDGGTTYEQYV. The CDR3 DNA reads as TGTGCCAGCAGCAAAGACGGGGGTACCACCTACGAGCAGTACGTC.

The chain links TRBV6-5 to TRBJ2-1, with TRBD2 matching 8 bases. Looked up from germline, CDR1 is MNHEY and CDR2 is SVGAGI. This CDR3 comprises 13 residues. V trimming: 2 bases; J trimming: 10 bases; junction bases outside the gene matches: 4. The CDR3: CASSYTGGGEQFF. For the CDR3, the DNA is TGTGCCAGCAGTTACACCGGGGGGGGGGAGCAGTTCTTC.

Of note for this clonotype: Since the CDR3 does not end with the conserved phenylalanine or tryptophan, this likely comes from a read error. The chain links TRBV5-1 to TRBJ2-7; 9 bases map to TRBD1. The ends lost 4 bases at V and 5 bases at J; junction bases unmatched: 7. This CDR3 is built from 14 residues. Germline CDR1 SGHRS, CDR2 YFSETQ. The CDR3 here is CASSLGQGVDEQYG. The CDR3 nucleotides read TGCGCCAGCAGCCTGGGACAGGGAGTGGACGAGCAGTACGGC.

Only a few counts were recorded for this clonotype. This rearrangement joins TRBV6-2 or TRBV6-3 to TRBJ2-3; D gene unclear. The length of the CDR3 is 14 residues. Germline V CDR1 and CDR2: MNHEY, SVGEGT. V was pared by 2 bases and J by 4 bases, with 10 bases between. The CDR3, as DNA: TGTGCCAGCAGTTACCAAGTGAGGCCAGATACGCAGTATTTT. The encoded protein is CASSYQVRPDTQYF.

The CDR3 region has the DNA TGCAGTCACTTCAGGGGAGATACGCAGTATTTT. It is translated as CSHFRGDTQYF. The chain uses TRBV29-1 and TRBJ2-3; possibly TRBD1 for D (6 bases). Germline V gives CDR1 SQVTM, CDR2 ANQGSEA. This CDR3 is built from 11 residues.

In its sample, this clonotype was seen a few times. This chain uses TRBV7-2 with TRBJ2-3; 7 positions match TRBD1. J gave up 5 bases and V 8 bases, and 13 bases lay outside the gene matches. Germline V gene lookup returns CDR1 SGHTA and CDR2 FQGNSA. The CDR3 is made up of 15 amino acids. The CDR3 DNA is TGTGCCAGCCTCAATCGTGACAGGGCAGTAGATACGCAGTATTTT. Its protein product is CASLNRDRAVDTQYF.

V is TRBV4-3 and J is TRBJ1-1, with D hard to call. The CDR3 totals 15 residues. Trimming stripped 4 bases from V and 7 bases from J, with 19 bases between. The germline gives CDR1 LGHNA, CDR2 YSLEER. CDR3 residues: CASSLLYGETDEAFF. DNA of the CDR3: TGCGCCAGCAGCCTCCTGTATGGAGAAACAGATGAAGCTTTCTTT.

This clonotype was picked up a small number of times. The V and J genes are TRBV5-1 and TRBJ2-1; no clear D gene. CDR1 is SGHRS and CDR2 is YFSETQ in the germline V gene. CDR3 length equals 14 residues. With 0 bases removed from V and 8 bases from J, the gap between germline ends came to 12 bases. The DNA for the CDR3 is TGCGCCAGCAGCTTGGAAGGCCTAGGGTATGAGCAGTTCTTC. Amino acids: CASSLEGLGYEQFF.

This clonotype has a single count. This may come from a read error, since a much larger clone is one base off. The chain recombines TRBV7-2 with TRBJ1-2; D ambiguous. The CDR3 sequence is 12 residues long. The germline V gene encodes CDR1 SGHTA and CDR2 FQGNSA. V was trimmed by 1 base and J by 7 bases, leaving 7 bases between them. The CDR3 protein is CASSLVPTGYTF. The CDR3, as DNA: TGTGCCAGCAGCTTAGTCCCCACTGGCTACACCTTC.

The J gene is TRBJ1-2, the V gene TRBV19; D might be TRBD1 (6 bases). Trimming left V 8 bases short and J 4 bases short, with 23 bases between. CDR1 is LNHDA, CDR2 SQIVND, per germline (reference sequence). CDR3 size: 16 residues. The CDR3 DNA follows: TGTGCCAGTCAAACGGCCGATGGGGGGCTTACCTATGGCTACACCTTC. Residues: CASQTADGGLTYGYTF. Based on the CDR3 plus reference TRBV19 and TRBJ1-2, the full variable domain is DGGITQSPKYLFRKEGQNVTLSCEQNLNHDAMYWYRQDPGQGLRLIYYSQIVNDFQKGDIAEGYSVSREKKESFPLTVTSAQKNPTAFYLCASQTADGGLTYGYTFGSGTRLTVV.

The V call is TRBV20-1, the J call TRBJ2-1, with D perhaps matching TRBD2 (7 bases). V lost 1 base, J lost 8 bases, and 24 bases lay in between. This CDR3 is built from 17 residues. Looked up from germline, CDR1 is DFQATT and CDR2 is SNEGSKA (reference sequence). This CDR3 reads CSARGGGIGHRVYEQFF. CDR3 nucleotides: TGCAGTGCTAGAGGGGGGGGAATAGGCCACAGGGTCTATGAGCAGTTCTTC.

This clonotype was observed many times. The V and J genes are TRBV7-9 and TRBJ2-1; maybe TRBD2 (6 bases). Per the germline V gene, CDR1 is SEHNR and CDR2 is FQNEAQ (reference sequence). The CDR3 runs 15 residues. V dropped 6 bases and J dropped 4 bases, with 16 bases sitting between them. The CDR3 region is CASRPTGTVYNEQFF. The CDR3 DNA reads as TGTGCCAGCAGACCTACCGGGACTGTTTACAATGAGCAGTTCTTC.

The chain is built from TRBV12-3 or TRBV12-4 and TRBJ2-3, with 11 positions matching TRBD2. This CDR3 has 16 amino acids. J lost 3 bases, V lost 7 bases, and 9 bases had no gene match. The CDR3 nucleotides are TGTGCCAGCACCCCCGGGGCTAGCGGGGGGACAGATACGCAGTATTTT. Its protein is CASTPGASGGTDTQYF.

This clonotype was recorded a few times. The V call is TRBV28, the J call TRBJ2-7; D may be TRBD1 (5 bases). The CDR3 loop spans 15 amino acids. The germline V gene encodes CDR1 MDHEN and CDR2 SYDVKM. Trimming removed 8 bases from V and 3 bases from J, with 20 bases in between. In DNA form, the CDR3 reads TGTGCCAGCGGCCCTAGGGGCTCCCCCTACTACGAGCAGTACTTC. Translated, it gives CASGPRGSPYYEQYF.

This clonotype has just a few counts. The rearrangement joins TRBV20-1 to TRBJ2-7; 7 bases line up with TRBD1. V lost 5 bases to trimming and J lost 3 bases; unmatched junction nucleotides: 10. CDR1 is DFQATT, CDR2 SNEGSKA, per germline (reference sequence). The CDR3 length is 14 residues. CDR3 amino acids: CSAGDSLSYYEQYV. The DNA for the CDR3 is TGCAGTGCTGGGGACAGTCTCTCCTACTACGAGCAGTACGTC.

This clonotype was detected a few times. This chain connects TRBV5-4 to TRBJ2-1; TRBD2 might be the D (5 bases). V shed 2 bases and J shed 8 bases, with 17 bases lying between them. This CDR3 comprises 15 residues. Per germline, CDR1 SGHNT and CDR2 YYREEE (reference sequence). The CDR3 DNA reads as TGTGCCAGCAGCTTAATGGCGGGTTGGTTCGATGAGCAGTTCTTC. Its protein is CASSLMAGWFDEQFF. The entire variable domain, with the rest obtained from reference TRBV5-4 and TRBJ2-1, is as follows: ETGVTQSPTHLIKTRGQQVTLRCSSQSGHNTVSWYQQALGQGPQFIFQYYREEENGRGNFPPRFSGLQFPNYSSELNVNALELDDSALYLCASSLMAGWFDEQFFGPGTRLTVL.

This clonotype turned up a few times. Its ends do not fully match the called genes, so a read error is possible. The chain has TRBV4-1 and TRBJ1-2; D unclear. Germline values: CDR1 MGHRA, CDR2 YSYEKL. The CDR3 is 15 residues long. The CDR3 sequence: CASSQEPGVIYGYTF. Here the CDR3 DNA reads TGTGCCAGCAGCCAAGAACCCGGGGTCATTTATGGCTACACCTTC.

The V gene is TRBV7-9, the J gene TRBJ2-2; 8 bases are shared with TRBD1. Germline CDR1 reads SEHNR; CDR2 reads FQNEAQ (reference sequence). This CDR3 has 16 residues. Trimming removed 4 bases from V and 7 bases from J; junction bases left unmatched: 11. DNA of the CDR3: TGTGCCAGCAGCTCCACGGTGACAGGGGAAGTCGGGGAGCTGTTTTTT. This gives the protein CASSSTVTGEVGELFF. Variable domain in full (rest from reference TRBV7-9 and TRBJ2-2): DTGVSQNPRHKITKRGQNVTFRCDPISEHNRLYWYRQTLGQGPEFLTYFQNEAQLEKSRLLSDRFSAERPKGSFSTLEIQRTEQGDSAMYLCASSSTVTGEVGELFFGEGSRLTVL.

DNA for the CDR3: TGTGCCAGCAGTTACGGACTGAGGACTGAAGCTTTCTTT. It encodes CASSYGLRTEAFF. V is TRBV6-5 and J is TRBJ1-1; D remains ambiguous. The length of the CDR3 is 13 residues. Germline assignment: CDR1 MNHEY and CDR2 SVGAGI. Trimming took 2 bases from V and 5 from J, leaving 9 bases between them.

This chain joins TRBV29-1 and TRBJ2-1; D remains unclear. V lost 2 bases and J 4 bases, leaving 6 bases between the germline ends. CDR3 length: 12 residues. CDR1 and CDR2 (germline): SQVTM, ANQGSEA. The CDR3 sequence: CSVEIGYNEQFF. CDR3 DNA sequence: TGCAGCGTTGAAATAGGGTACAATGAGCAGTTCTTC.

The CDR3 protein is CASSYDPQETQYF. The CDR3 DNA reads TGTGCCAGCAGTTACGATCCCCAAGAGACCCAGTACTTC. The rearrangement uses TRBV6-2 or TRBV6-3 and TRBJ2-5; D not resolved. The V end lost 2 bases, the J end lost 1 base, and 5 bases lay between the germline ends. Germline CDR1 reads MNHEY; CDR2 reads SVGEGT. CDR3 length equals 13 residues.